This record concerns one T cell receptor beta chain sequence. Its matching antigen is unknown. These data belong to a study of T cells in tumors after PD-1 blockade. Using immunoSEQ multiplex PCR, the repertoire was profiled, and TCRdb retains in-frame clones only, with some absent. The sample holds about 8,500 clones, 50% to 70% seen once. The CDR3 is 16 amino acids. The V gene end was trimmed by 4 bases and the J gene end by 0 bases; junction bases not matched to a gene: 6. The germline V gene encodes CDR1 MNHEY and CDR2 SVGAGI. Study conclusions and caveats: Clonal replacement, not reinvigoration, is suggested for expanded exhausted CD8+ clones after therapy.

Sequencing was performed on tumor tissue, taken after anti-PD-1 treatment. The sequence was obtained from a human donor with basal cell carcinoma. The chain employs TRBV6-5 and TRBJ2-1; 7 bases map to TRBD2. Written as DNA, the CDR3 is TGTGCCAGCAGTTCGACTAGCAGGAGCTCCTACAATGAGCAGTTCTTC. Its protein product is CASSSTSRSSYNEQFF.